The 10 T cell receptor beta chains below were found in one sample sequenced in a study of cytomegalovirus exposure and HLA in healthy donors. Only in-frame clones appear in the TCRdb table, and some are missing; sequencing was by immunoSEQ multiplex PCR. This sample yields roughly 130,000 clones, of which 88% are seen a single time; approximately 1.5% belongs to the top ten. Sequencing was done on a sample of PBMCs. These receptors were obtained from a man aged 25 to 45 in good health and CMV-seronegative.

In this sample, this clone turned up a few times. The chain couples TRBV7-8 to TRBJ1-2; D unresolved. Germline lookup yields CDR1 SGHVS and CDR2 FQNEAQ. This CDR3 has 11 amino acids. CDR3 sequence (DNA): TGTGGTAAAGAGAATAACTATGGCTACACCTTC. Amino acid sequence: CGKENNYGYTF.

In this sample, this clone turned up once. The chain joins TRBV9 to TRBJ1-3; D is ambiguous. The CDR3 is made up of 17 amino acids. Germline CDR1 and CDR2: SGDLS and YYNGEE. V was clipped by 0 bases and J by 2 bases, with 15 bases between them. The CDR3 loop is CASSVASAGSAGNTIYF. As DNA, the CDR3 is TGTGCCAGCAGCGTAGCTTCCGCCGGGTCCGCTGGAAACACCATATATTTT.

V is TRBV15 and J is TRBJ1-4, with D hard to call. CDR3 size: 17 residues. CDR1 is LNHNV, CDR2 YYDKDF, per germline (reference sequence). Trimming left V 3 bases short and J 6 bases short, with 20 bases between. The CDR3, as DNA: TGTGCCACCAGCAGTCCCGGGCCGAGGATGAGGGATGAAAAACTGTTTTTT. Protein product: CATSSPGPRMRDEKLFF.

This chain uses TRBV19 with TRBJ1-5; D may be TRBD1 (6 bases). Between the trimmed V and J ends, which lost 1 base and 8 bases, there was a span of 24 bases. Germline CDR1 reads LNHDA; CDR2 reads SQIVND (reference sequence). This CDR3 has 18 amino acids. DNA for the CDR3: TGTGCCAGTAGTATAGGAATAGTCGCCAGGGCGAAGGGGGAGCCCCAGCATTTT. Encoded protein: CASSIGIVARAKGEPQHF.

CDR3 protein: CASVGKNTEAFF. CDR3 nucleotide sequence: TGCGCCAGCGTCGGGAAGAACACTGAAGCTTTCTTT. This chain joins TRBV4-1 and TRBJ1-1; D is unresolved. The CDR3 has 12 amino acids. Trimming left V 8 bases short and J 1 base short, with 8 bases between. Per germline, CDR1 MGHRA and CDR2 YSYEKL.

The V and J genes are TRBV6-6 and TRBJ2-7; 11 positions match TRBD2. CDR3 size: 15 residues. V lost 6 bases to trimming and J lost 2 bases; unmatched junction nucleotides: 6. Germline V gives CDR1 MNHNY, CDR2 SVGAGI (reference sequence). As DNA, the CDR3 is TGTGCCAGCAGGGAGGGACTAGCGGTACCCTACGAGCAGTACTTC. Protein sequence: CASREGLAVPYEQYF.

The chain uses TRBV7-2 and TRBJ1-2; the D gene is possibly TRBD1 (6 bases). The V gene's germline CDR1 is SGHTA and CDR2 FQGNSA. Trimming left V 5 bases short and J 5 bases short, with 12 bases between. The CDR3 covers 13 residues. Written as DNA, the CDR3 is TGTGCCAGCAGCCACGACAGGACTTATGGCTACACCTTC. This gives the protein CASSHDRTYGYTF.

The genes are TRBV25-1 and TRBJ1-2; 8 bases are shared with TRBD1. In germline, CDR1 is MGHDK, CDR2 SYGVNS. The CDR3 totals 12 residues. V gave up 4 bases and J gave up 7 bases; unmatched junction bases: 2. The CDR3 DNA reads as TGTGCCAGCAGTGGGACAGGGTCTGGCTACACCTTC. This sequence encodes CASSGTGSGYTF.

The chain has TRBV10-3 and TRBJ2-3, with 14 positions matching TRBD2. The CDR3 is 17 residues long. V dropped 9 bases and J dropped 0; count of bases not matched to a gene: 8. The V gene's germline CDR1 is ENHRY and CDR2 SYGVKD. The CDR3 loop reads CAIRGTSGRASTDTQYF. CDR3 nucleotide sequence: TGTGCCATACGGGGGACTAGCGGGAGAGCAAGCACAGATACGCAGTATTTT.

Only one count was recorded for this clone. The CDR3, as DNA: TGTGCCAGCAGCTTGGTGAAGACTAGCGGCTACAATGAGCAGTTCTTC. Translating it yields CASSLVKTSGYNEQFF. The chain joins TRBV5-6 to TRBJ2-1, with TRBD2 matching over 9 bases. V was pared by 0 bases and J by 3 bases, with 4 bases of the junction left unmatched. Looked up from germline, CDR1 is SGHDT and CDR2 is YYEEEE. The CDR3 sequence is 16 residues long.